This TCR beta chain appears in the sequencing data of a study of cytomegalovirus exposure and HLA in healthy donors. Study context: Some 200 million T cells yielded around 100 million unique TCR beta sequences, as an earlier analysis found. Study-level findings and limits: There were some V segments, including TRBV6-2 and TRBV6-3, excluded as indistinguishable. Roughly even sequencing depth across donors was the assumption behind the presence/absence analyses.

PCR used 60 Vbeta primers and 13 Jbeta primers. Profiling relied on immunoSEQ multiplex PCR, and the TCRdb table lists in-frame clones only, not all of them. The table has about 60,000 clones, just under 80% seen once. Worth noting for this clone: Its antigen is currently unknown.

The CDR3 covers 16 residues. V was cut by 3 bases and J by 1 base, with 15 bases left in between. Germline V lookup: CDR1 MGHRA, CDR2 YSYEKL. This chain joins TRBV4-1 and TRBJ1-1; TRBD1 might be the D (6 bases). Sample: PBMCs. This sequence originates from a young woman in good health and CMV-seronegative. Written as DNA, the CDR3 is TGCGCCAGCAGCCAGAGGCGTACAGGGCCGAACACTGAAGCTTTCTTT. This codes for CASSQRRTGPNTEAFF.